Below, 11 T cell receptor beta chains from the same sample are listed, as sequenced in a study of neurological immune-mediated disorders. TCRdb passed the 5' RACE reads through MiXCR, listing each CDR3 protein once. This sample has roughly 100,000 distinct CDR3 sequences, with about 3.8% found just once. Sequencing was done on a sample of PBMCs. The receptor source for this set is a woman under 30 with multiple sclerosis.

This clonotype was detected many times. The chain joins TRBV11-2 to TRBJ1-6; perhaps TRBD1 as D (5 bases). The CDR3 totals 15 residues. Per germline, CDR1 SGHAT and CDR2 FQNNGV. V was pared by 5 bases and J by 7 bases, with 15 bases between. CDR3 sequence reads: CASSPAGGPNSPLHF. Written as DNA, the CDR3 is TGTGCCAGCAGCCCAGCGGGGGGTCCGAATTCACCCCTCCACTTT.

This clonotype was seen repeatedly, ten times or more. The gene calls are TRBV28 and TRBJ1-2; no reliable D call. The V end was cut by 4 bases, the J end by 5 bases, with 8 bases between. The length of the CDR3 is 12 residues. Germline V gene lookup returns CDR1 MDHEN and CDR2 SYDVKM. This CDR3 is CASSSRVYGYTF. The CDR3, as DNA: TGTGCCAGCAGTTCTAGGGTGTATGGCTACACCTTC.

This clonotype was detected ten times or more. The V and J genes are TRBV5-1 and TRBJ1-2, with 10 positions matching TRBD1. Looked up from germline, CDR1 is SGHRS and CDR2 is YFSETQ. Losses at the gene ends were 4 bases for V and 8 bases for J; bases not matched to a gene: 11. The CDR3 sequence is 15 residues long. CDR3 region: CASSPGGTGEGGYTF. CDR3 coding DNA: TGCGCCAGCAGCCCCGGAGGGACAGGGGAAGGAGGCTACACCTTC.

This clonotype has a count of ten or more. The V and J genes are TRBV3-1 and TRBJ2-7; D is uncertain. Germline V gene sequence: CDR1 LGHDT, CDR2 YNNKEL (reference sequence). This CDR3 has 12 residues. The germline V and J ends were trimmed by 1 base and 6 bases, with 7 bases remaining between them. Written as DNA, the CDR3 is TGTGCCAGCAGCCAAGCGGAGAGCGAGCAGTACTTC. As protein: CASSQAESEQYF.

In this sample, this clonotype turned up many times. This chain connects TRBV11-2 to TRBJ2-7; D is possibly TRBD2 (5 bases). The CDR3 totals 15 residues. V shed 0 bases and J shed 1 base, with 10 bases lying between them. The germline V gene has CDR1 SGHAT and CDR2 FQNNGV. The CDR3: CASSLDWRASYEQYF. In DNA form, the CDR3 reads TGTGCCAGCAGCTTAGATTGGCGGGCATCCTACGAGCAGTACTTC.

This clonotype was observed at least ten times. The gene calls are TRBV5-1 and TRBJ2-7; TRBD2 matches 7 bases. Germline assignment: CDR1 SGHRS and CDR2 YFSETQ. This CDR3 is built from 11 residues. The ends lost 4 bases at V and 10 bases at J; junction bases unmatched: 5. The CDR3 nucleotides read TGCGCCAGCAGCGCGGGGGATTTCCAGTACTTC. Its protein product is CASSAGDFQYF.

This clonotype showed up many times. The chain has TRBV24-1 and TRBJ1-2; D unclear. This CDR3 spans 14 amino acids. CDR1 KGHDR and CDR2 SFDVKD come from the germline V gene. V gave up 3 bases and J gave up 4 bases, with 11 bases separating them. The CDR3 region is CATSDPGLSYGYTF. CDR3 nucleotide sequence: TGTGCCACCAGTGATCCCGGGCTAAGCTATGGCTACACCTTC.

This clonotype has at least ten counts. This chain joins TRBV5-5 and TRBJ2-1, with 9 bases lining up with TRBD2. Trimming took 3 bases from V and 5 from J; bases not matched to a gene: 18. This CDR3 region has 19 residues. The germline V gene encodes CDR1 SGHKS and CDR2 YYEKEE (reference sequence). The CDR3 DNA follows: TGTGCCAGCAGCTCCTCGCTAACTTCCGGGACTAGCCGCGACAATGAGCAGTTCTTC. This translates into CASSSSLTSGTSRDNEQFF.

With regard to this clonotype: A read error may account for a junction end that differs from germline. The J gene is TRBJ1-1, the V gene TRBV5-1; no definite D call. Germline values: CDR1 SGHRS, CDR2 YFSETQ. The CDR3 is 14 residues long. CDR3 bases: TGCGCCAACAGCATGGAGGCCGGAAACACTGAAGCTTTCTTT. Translating it yields CANSMEAGNTEAFF.

Many counts were recorded for this clonotype. The J gene is TRBJ1-2, the V gene TRBV12-3 or TRBV12-4; D call uncertain. The CDR3 is made up of 13 amino acids. Between the trimmed V and J ends, which lost 1 base and 5 bases, there was a span of 8 bases. The CDR3 DNA reads as TGTGCCAGCAGTTTAGGTGAGCCGTATGGCTACACCTTC. This encodes CASSLGEPYGYTF.

This clonotype was counted ten times or more. This chain uses TRBV27 with TRBJ2-1, with D unclear. Per germline, CDR1 MNHEY and CDR2 SMNVEV (reference sequence). CDR3 length equals 16 residues. V was trimmed by 0 bases and J by 3 bases, leaving 12 bases between them. The CDR3 nucleotides are TGTGCCAGCAGTTTATCGACGGCCTGGCTCTACAATGAGCAGTTCTTC. It encodes CASSLSTAWLYNEQFF.